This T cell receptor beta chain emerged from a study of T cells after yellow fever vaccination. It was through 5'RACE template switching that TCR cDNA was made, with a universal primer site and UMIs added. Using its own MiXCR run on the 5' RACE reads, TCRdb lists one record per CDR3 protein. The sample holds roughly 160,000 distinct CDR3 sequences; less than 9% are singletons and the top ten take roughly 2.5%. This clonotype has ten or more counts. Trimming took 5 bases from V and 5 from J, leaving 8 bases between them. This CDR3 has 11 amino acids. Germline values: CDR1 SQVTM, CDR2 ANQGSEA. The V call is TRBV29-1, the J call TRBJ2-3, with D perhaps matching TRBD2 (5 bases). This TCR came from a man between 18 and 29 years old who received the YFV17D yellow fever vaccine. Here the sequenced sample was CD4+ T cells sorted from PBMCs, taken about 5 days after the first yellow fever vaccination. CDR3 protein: CSVNSGDTQYF. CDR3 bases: TGCAGCGTTAACAGCGGAGATACGCAGTATTTT.